This T cell receptor (beta chain) was recorded in a study of a mutant IDH1 vaccine in newly diagnosed glioma. Germline CDR1 reads LNHDA; CDR2 reads SQIVND (reference sequence). The ends were cut back, 3 bases at V and 3 bases at J, with 8 bases in the middle. There are 13 residues in the CDR3. Time point here: week 23, last vaccination. The study gave 300 ug of mutant IDH1 20-mer peptide per vaccine dose, with topical imiquimod. The astrocytomas were IDH1-mutant, ATRX-negative, and WHO grade 3 or 4. The method was immunoSEQ multiplex PCR; TCRdb's version includes in-frame clones alone and lacks a portion of them. The repertoire holds roughly 50,000 clones, with about 81% as singletons. With regard to this clone: Its antigen is unidentified.

The origin of this receptor is a woman aged 40 to 49 with glioma. Some clones in this sample may be carry-over from other donors' samples. Sequencing used PBMCs, obtained from a glioma patient whose treatment included an IDH1 peptide vaccine. The V call is TRBV19, the J call TRBJ1-1; D unresolved. Here the CDR3 reads CASSMNRDTEAFF. The CDR3 DNA reads TGTGCCAGTAGTATGAACAGAGACACTGAAGCTTTCTTT.